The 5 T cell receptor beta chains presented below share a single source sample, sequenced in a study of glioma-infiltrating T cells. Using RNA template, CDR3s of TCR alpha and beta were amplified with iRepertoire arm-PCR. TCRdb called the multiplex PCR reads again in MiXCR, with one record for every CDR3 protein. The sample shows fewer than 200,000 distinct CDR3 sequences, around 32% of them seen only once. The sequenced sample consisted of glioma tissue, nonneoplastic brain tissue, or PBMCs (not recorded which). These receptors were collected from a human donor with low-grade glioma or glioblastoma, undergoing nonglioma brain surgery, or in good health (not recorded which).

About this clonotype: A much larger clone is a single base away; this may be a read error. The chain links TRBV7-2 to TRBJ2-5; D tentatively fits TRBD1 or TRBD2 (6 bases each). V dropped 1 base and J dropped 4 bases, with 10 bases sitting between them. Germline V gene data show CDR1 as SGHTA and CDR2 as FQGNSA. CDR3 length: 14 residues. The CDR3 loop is CASSLVGGTETQYF. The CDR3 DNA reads TGTGCCAGCAGCTTAGTAGGGGGGACAGAGACCCAGTACTTC.

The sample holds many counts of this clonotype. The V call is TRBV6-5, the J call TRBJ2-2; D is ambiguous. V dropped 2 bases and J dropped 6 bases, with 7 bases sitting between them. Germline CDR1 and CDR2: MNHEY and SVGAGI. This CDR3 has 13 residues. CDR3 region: CASSYASAGELFF. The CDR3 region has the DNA TGTGCCAGCAGTTACGCCAGCGCCGGGGAGCTGTTTTTT.

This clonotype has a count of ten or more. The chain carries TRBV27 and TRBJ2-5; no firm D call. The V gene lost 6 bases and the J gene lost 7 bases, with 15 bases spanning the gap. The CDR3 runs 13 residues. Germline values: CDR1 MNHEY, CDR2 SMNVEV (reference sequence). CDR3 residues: CASRGTRGGTQYF. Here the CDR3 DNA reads TGTGCCAGCAGGGGAACCAGAGGTGGGACCCAGTACTTC.

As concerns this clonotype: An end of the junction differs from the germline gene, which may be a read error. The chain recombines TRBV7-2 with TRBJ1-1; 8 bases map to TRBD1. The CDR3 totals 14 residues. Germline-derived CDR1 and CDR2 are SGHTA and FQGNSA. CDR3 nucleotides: TGTGCCAGCAGCCATGGACAGGGTGAAACTGGAGCTTTCTTT. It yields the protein CASSHGQGETGAFF.

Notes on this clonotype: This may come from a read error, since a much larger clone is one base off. The CDR3 DNA reads TGTGCCAGCAGCTTGGGACAGGCTAGCAATCAGCCCCAGCATTTT. Its protein is CASSLGQASNQPQHF. This chain joins TRBV2 and TRBJ1-5; 8 bases are a match to TRBD1. V lost 6 bases, J lost 0 bases, and 4 bases stayed unmatched. This CDR3 region has 15 residues. Germline CDR1 is SNHLY and CDR2 is FYNNEI.